These T cell receptor beta chains were read from a single sample in a study of PD-L1 blockade in urothelial cancer. Clones were read by immunoSEQ multiplex PCR, and TCRdb kept only the in-frame ones, dropping some. The table includes around 50,000 clones, about 85% detected once. Specimen: PBMCs, collected around atezolizumab (anti-PD-L1) treatment. The source is a man between 50 and 59 years old with urothelial cancer. The CDR3 runs from the conserved cysteine through the conserved F or W. D genes are given only for firm matches. Where a row states a size, it is once, few, many or the class of an expanded clone; other rows omit it.

CDR3aa | CDR3nt | j_gene | v_gene | abundance | d_gene
CASRPLLAGYTDTQYF | TGTGCCAGCAGACCTCTACTAGCGGGATACACAGATACGCAGTATTTT | TRBJ2-3 | TRBV6-6 | . | TRBD2
CASGQGDRAQHF | TGCGCCAGCGGACAGGGAGATAGGGCCCAGCATTTT | TRBJ1-5 | TRBV10-2 | . | TRBD1
CASSQELTVPPRLQYF | TGCGCCAGCAGCCAAGAATTGACAGTTCCACCCCGACTTCAGTACTTC | TRBJ2-4 | TRBV4-3 | . | .
CASSDLAYTGELFF | TGTGCCAGCAGTGATCTAGCATACACCGGGGAGCTGTTTTTT | TRBJ2-2 | TRBV25-1 | few | .
CAWGSGVGNEQFF | TGTGCCTGGGGATCAGGGGTGGGCAATGAGCAGTTCTTC | TRBJ2-1 | TRBV30 | . | .
CASSSPGLADWYQETQYF | TGCGCCAGCAGCTCACCGGGACTAGCGGATTGGTACCAAGAGACCCAGTACTTC | TRBJ2-5 | TRBV5-1 | . | TRBD2
CASSKVTSGGYEQYF | TGTGCCAGCAGCAAAGTAACTAGCGGGGGCTACGAGCAGTACTTC | TRBJ2-7 | TRBV21-1 | . | .
CASSGQQGSGELFF | TGCGCCAGCAGTGGGCAACAGGGGTCGGGGGAGCTGTTTTTT | TRBJ2-2 | TRBV10-1 | . | TRBD1
CASSLRDSYGYTF | TGTGCCAGCAGTTTGAGGGACAGCTATGGCTACACCTTC | TRBJ1-2 | TRBV28 | . | TRBD1
CASGTGSTDTQYF | TGTGCCAGCGGGACAGGAAGCACAGATACGCAGTATTTT | TRBJ2-3 | TRBV10-3 | . | TRBD1
CASRTLFLRQGNYEQYF | TGTGCCAGCAGGACTCTCTTTCTGCGACAGGGAAACTACGAGCAGTACTTC | TRBJ2-7 | TRBV2 | . | TRBD1
CSVALGSTGTYEQYF | TGCAGCGTTGCCCTTGGTTCGACAGGGACCTACGAGCAGTACTTC | TRBJ2-7 | TRBV29-1 | . | TRBD1
CASSLLSGGSSTDTQYF | TGTGCCAGCTCACTACTTAGCGGGGGGAGTAGCACAGATACGCAGTATTTT | TRBJ2-3 | TRBV18 | . | TRBD2
CASSQGSPPEQYF | TGCGCCAGCAGCCAAGGCAGTCCGCCGGAGCAGTACTTC | TRBJ2-7 | TRBV4-3 | . | .
CASSLGNRVSYEQYF | TGTGCCAGCAGTTTAGGGAACAGGGTCTCCTACGAGCAGTACTTC | TRBJ2-7 | TRBV27 | . | .
CASSLDSNQPQHF | TGCGCCAGCAGCTTGGACAGTAATCAGCCCCAGCATTTT | TRBJ1-5 | TRBV5-1 | few | .
CASSVGSTDTQYF | TGTGCCAGCAGTGTCGGGTCCACAGATACGCAGTATTTT | TRBJ2-3 | TRBV6-1 | . | .
CASSFGGLAYEQYF | TGTGCCAGCAGCTTCGGGGGGCTCGCCTACGAGCAGTACTTC | TRBJ2-7 | TRBV11-2 | medium-sized | .
CASSLAQPGLAAETQYF | TGCGCCAGCAGCTTGGCCCAACCGGGACTAGCCGCGGAGACCCAGTACTTC | TRBJ2-5 | TRBV5-1 | . | TRBD2
CASSPRTGGFYNEQFF | TGTGCCAGCTCACCAAGGACAGGGGGATTTTACAATGAGCAGTTCTTC | TRBJ2-1 | TRBV18 | . | TRBD1
CASSFGTETANEQFF | TGTGCTAGCAGCTTCGGGACAGAGACTGCCAATGAGCAGTTCTTC | TRBJ2-1 | TRBV7-7 | . | TRBD1
CASSSISQVSGGELFF | TGTGCCAGCAGCTCGATCTCACAGGTTTCGGGCGGGGAGCTGTTTTTT | TRBJ2-2 | TRBV11-3 | . | .
CASSYSGQINSPLHF | TGTGCCAGCAGTTACTCGGGGCAGATTAATTCACCCCTCCACTTT | TRBJ1-6 | TRBV6-6 | . | .
CASSAGQQRAQYF | TGTGCCAGCAGTGCGGGACAGCAGAGGGCCCAGTACTTC | TRBJ2-5 | TRBV6-5 | . | .
CASSKDRGYEQYF | TGTGCCAGCAGCAAGGACAGGGGTTACGAGCAGTACTTC | TRBJ2-7 | TRBV21-1 | few | .
CASSVVRGGDTEAFF | TGTGCCAGCAGCGTAGTAAGGGGTGGGGACACTGAAGCTTTCTTT | TRBJ1-1 | TRBV9 | . | .
CAITGIAERSYNEQFF | TGTGCCATCACTGGGATAGCGGAAAGGTCCTACAATGAGCAGTTCTTC | TRBJ2-1 | TRBV10-3 | . | .
CASSRSGYTEAFF | TGTGCCAGCAGCCGCTCGGGGTACACTGAAGCTTTCTTT | TRBJ1-1 | TRBV7-9 | once | .
CASSPPSGRDEQYF | TGTGCCAGCAGCCCACCTAGCGGGAGGGATGAGCAGTACTTC | TRBJ2-7 | TRBV7-2 | once | TRBD2
CASSLVGVGEQFF | TGTGCCAGCAGCCTAGTAGGGGTTGGGGAGCAGTTCTTC | TRBJ2-1 | TRBV7-9 | . | .
CASSYSTGGADTQYF | TGTGCCAGCAGTTACTCGACCGGGGGAGCAGATACGCAGTATTTT | TRBJ2-3 | TRBV6-6 | . | .
CASSLGARVQETQYF | TGCGCCAGCAGCTTGGGGGCGCGGGTACAAGAGACCCAGTACTTC | TRBJ2-5 | TRBV5-1 | . | .
CASSPVVWAGGTDTQYF | TGCGCCAGCAGCCCGGTAGTGTGGGCGGGGGGCACAGATACGCAGTATTTT | TRBJ2-3 | TRBV5-1 | few | TRBD2
CASSVGAGKNIQYF | TGTGCCAGCAGCGTAGGAGCAGGGAAGAACATTCAGTACTTC | TRBJ2-4 | TRBV9 | few | .
CASRGTGNTGELFF | TGTGCCAGCAGAGGGACAGGGAACACCGGGGAGCTGTTTTTT | TRBJ2-2 | TRBV2 | once | TRBD1
CASRHDSTYEQYF | TGTGCCAGTAGACATGACAGCACCTACGAGCAGTACTTC | TRBJ2-7 | TRBV19 | . | .
CASSSNREASYNEQFF | TGTGCCAGCAGCTCGAATAGGGAGGCCTCCTACAATGAGCAGTTCTTC | TRBJ2-1 | TRBV5-4 | . | .
CASSLPGLDNEQYF | TGTGCCAGCAGTCTACCGGGACTAGACAACGAGCAGTACTTC | TRBJ2-7 | TRBV28 | . | TRBD2
CASGLDRGGNYGYTF | TGTGCTAGTGGCTTGGACAGGGGGGGGAACTATGGCTACACCTTC | TRBJ1-2 | TRBV12-5 | . | TRBD1
CAWSVGGYEQYF | TGTGCCTGGAGTGTTGGCGGCTACGAGCAGTACTTC | TRBJ2-7 | TRBV30 | . | .
CSVQTGPTSGGYTF | TGCAGCGTTCAAACAGGGCCTACGAGTGGTGGCTACACCTTC | TRBJ1-2 | TRBV29-1 | few | .